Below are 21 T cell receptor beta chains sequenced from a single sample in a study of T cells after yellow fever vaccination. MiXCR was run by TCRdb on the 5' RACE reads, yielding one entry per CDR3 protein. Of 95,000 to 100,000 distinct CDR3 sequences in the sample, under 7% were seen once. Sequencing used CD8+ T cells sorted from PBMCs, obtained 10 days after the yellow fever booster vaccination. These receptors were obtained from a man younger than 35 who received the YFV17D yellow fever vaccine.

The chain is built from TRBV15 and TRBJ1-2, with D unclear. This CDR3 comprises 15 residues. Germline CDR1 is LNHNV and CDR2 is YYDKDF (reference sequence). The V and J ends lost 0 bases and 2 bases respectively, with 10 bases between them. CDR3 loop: CATSRETVGNYGYTF. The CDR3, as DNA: TGTGCCACCAGCAGAGAGACGGTTGGGAACTATGGCTACACCTTC.

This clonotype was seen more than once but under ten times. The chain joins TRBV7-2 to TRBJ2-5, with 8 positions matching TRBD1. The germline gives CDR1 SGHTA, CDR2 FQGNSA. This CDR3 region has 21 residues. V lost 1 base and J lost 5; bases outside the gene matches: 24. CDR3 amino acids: CASSLVEPFVYGQGYQETQYF. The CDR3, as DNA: TGTGCCAGCAGCTTAGTCGAACCGTTCGTGTACGGACAGGGCTATCAGGAGACCCAGTACTTC.

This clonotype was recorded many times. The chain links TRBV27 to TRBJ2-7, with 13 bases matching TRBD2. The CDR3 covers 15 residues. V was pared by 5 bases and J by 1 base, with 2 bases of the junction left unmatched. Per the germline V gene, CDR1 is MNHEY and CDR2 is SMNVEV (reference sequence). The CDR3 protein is CASSPTSGGSYEQYV. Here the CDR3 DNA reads TGTGCCAGCAGTCCGACTAGCGGGGGGTCCTACGAGCAGTACGTC.

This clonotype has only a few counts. DNA for the CDR3: TGTGCCAGTCTGACAGCAGATACGCAGTATTTT. Protein: CASLTADTQYF. V is TRBV19 and J is TRBJ2-3; D is perhaps TRBD1 (5 bases). The germline V gene has CDR1 LNHDA and CDR2 SQIVND (reference sequence). The germline V and J ends were trimmed by 8 bases and 4 bases, with 7 bases remaining between them. This CDR3 spans 11 amino acids. The full variable domain, rest sourced from reference TRBV19 and TRBJ2-3, is DGGITQSPKYLFRKEGQNVTLSCEQNLNHDAMYWYRQDPGQGLRLIYYSQIVNDFQKGDIAEGYSVSREKKESFPLTVTSAQKNPTAFYLCASLTADTQYFGPGTRLTVL.

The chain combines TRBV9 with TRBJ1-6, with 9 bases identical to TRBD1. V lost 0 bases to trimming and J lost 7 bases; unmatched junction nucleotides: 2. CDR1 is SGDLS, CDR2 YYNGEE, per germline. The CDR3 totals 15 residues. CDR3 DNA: TGTGCCAGCAGCGTAGGGGACAGGGTGAATTCACCCCTCCACTTT. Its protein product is CASSVGDRVNSPLHF.

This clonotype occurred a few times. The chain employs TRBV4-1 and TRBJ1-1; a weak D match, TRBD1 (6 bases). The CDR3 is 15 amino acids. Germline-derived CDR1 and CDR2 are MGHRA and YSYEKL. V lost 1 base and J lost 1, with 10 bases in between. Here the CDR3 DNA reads TGCGCCAGCAGCCAAGGGGCAGGGGCGAACACTGAAGCTTTCTTT. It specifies CASSQGAGANTEAFF.

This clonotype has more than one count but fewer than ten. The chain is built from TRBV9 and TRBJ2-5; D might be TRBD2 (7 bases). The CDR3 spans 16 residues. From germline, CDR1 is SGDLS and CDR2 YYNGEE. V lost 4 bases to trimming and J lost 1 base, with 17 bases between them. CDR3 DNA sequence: TGTGCCAGCAGCCTTATGGGGCGGGGGCTCCAAGAGACCCAGTACTTC. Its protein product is CASSLMGRGLQETQYF.

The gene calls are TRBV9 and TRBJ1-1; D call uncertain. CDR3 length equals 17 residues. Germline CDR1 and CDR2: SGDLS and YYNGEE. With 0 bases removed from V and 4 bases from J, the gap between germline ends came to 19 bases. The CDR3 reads CASSVEGHSPLGTEAFF. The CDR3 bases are TGTGCCAGCAGCGTAGAGGGCCATTCCCCTCTGGGCACTGAAGCTTTCTTT. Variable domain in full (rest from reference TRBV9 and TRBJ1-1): DSGVTQTPKHLITATGQRVTLRCSPRSGDLSVYWYQQSLDQGLQFLIQYYNGEERAKGNILERFSAQQFPDLHSELNLSSLELGDSALYFCASSVEGHSPLGTEAFFGQGTRLTVV.

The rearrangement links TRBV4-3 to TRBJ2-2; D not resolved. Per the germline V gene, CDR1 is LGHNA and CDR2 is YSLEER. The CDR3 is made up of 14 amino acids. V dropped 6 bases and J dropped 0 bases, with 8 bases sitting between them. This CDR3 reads CASREGTNTGELFF. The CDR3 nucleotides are TGCGCCAGCAGAGAAGGGACGAACACCGGGGAGCTGTTTTTT.

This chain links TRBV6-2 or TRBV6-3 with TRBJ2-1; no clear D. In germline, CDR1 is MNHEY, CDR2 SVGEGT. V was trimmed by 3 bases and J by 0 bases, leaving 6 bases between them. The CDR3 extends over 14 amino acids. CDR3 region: CASSYTISYNEQFF. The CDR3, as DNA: TGTGCCAGCAGTTATACTATCTCCTACAATGAGCAGTTCTTC.

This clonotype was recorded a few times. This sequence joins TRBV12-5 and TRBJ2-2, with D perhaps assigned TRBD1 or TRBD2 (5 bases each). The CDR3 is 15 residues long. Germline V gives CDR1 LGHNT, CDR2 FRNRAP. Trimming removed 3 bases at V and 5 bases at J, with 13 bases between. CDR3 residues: CASGFRGRCTGELFF. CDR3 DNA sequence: TGTGCTAGTGGTTTTCGGGGCCGATGTACCGGGGAGCTGTTTTTT.

Here the CDR3 reads CASSLSGGGGSEAFF. CDR3 nucleotides: TGCGCCAGCAGCCTCTCTGGGGGCGGAGGGTCTGAAGCTTTCTTT. The rearrangement uses TRBV4-3 and TRBJ1-1, with TRBD1 as a possible D gene (6 bases). Per the germline V gene, CDR1 is LGHNA and CDR2 is YSLEER. The CDR3 length is 15 residues. Deletions cut 4 bases from V and 6 bases from J, with 18 bases between.

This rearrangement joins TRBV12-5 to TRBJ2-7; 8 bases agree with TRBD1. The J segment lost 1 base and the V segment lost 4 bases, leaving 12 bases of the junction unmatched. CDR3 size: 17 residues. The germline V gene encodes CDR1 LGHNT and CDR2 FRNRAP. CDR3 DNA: TGTGCTAGTGGTTGGACCTTACCGGGACAGGAATCCTACGAGCAGTACTTC. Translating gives CASGWTLPGQESYEQYF.

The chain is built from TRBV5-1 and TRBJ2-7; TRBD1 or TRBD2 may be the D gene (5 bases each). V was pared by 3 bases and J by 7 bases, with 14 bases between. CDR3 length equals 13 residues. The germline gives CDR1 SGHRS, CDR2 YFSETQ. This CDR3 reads CASSYGDAWEQYF. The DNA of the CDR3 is TGCGCCAGCAGCTACGGGGACGCATGGGAGCAGTACTTC.

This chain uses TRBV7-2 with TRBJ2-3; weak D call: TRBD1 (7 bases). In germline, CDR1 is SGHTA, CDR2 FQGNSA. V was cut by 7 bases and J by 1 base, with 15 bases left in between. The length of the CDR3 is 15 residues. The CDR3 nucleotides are TGTGCCAGCAACGCAGGGGGGTTCGGCACAGATACGCAGTATTTT. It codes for CASNAGGFGTDTQYF.

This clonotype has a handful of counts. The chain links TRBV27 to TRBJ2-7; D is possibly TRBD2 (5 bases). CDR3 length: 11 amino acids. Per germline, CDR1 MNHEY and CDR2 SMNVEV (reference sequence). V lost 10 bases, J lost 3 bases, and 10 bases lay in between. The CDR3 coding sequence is TGTGCCACCGGGGAACGCTACGAGCAGTACTTC. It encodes CATGERYEQYF.

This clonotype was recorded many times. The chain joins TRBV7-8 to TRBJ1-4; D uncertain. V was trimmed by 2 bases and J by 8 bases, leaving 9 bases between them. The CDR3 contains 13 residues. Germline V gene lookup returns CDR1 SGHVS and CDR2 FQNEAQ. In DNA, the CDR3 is TGTGCCAGCAGCTTAATAGGCGGGGAAAAACTGTTTTTT. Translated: CASSLIGGEKLFF.

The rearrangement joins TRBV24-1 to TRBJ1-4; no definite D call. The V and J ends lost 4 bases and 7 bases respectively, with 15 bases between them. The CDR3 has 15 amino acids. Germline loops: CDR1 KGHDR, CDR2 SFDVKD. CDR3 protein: CATSEFVGLGEKLFF. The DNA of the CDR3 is TGTGCCACCAGTGAATTCGTAGGTCTCGGTGAAAAACTGTTTTTT.

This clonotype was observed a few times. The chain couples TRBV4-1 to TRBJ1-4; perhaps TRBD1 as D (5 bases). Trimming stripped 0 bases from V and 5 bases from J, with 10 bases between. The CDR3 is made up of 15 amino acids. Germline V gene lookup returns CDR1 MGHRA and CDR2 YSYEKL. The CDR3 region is CASSQDPGPNEKLFF. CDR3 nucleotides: TGCGCCAGCAGCCAAGATCCGGGGCCCAATGAAAAACTGTTTTTT.

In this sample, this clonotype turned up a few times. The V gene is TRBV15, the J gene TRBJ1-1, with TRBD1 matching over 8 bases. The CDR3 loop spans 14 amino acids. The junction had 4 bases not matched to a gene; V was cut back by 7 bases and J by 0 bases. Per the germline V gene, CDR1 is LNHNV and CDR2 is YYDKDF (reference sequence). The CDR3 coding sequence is TGTGCCACCACCGAGGACAGGGTGAACACTGAAGCTTTCTTT. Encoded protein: CATTEDRVNTEAFF.

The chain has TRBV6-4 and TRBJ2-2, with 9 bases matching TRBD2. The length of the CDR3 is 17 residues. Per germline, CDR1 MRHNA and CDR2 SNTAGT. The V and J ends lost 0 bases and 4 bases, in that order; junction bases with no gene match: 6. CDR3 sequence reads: CASSDSSGGGATGELFF. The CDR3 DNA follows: TGTGCCAGCAGTGACTCAAGCGGCGGGGGGGCCACCGGGGAGCTGTTTTTT.